What follows is one T cell receptor (beta chain) and its context. No antigen is known for it. A second roughly 7 to 11 cycle PCR used barcoded and J-beta primers. TCRdb called the 5' RACE reads again in MiXCR, with one record for every CDR3 protein. The sample consists of about 400,000 distinct CDR3 sequences, approximately 51% of them appearing once. This sample was taken from a study of blood T cells in healthy people across ages. Notes on the study in general: The study lacked donor CMV status, which possibly confounded expanded clonotype changes.

Material: blood. The TCR was taken from a man aged 60-69 years in good health.

The CDR3 coding sequence is TGCGCCAGCAGCCCTTCCCAGCGTGGAGAGACCCAGTACTTC. Encoded protein: CASSPSQRGETQYF. V usage is TRBV4-1 and J usage is TRBJ2-5; no clear D. V was shortened by 4 bases and J by 4 bases, with 13 bases between the two germline ends. This CDR3 has 14 residues. The germline V gene encodes CDR1 MGHRA and CDR2 YSYEKL.